This passage covers 15 T cell receptor beta chains from one sample sequenced in a study of blood T cells in healthy people across ages. With a J-beta primer mix and a sample-barcoded 5' primer, a second PCR ran about 7 to 11 cycles. TCRdb called the 5' RACE reads again in MiXCR, with one record for every CDR3 protein. The sample shows approximately 1.5 million distinct CDR3 sequences, about 31% of them seen only once. The sequenced sample was blood. These receptors were obtained from a woman aged 30 to 39 in good health.

A word on this clonotype: It may be a read error: a sequence one base away is much more abundant. The V call is TRBV29-1, the J call TRBJ2-1, with 7 positions matching TRBD1. V trimming: 7 bases; J trimming: 6 bases; junction bases outside the gene matches: 12. Germline CDR1 is SQVTM and CDR2 is ANQGSEA. The length of the CDR3 is 14 residues. CDR3 sequence reads: CSATAGTVGNEQFF. The CDR3, as DNA: TGCAGCGCCACAGCAGGGACAGTAGGCAATGAGCAGTTCTTC.

This sequence joins TRBV27 and TRBJ2-4, with a tentative D call TRBD2 (6 bases). The J call is in doubt because the DNA end fits TRBJ2-7 better. This CDR3 is built from 18 residues. CDR1 and CDR2 (germline): MNHEY, SMNVEV (reference sequence). The CDR3 protein is CASSPADLRRGKTYEQYF. CDR3 bases: TGTGCCAGCAGTCCTGCCGACCTAAGGAGGGGAAAAACCTACGAGCAGTACTTC.

The rearrangement uses TRBV20-1 and TRBJ1-5; D not resolved. V shed 3 bases and J shed 6 bases, with 21 bases lying between them. CDR1 and CDR2 from the germline V gene are DFQATT and SNEGSKA (reference sequence). The length of the CDR3 is 16 residues. CDR3 in DNA: TGCAGTGCTAGCTCCGGGTACGTGGGGAAAGGTCAGCCCCAGCATTTT. As protein: CSASSGYVGKGQPQHF.

For this clonotype: Germline and junction disagree at one end, which may indicate a read error. The chain uses TRBV20-1 and TRBJ2-1; D may be TRBD2 (6 bases). Germline values: CDR1 DFQATT, CDR2 SNEGSKA (reference sequence). This CDR3 contains 14 residues. CDR3 amino acids: CRAVRLAINNEQFF. DNA for the CDR3: TGCAGAGCTGTCCGGCTAGCGATCAACAACGAGCAGTTCTTC.

At least ten counts were recorded for this clonotype. CDR3 loop: CASSLWGQETQYF. The CDR3 DNA reads as TGTGCCAGCAGTCTCTGGGGGCAAGAGACCCAGTACTTC. This chain joins TRBV12-3 or TRBV12-4 and TRBJ2-5; possibly TRBD1 or TRBD2 for D (5 bases each). Trimming took off 5 bases at V and 2 bases at J, with 9 bases between the two ends. The CDR3 length is 13 residues.

The rearrangement links TRBV6-6 to TRBJ1-2; D ambiguous. The CDR3 runs 12 residues. V shed 2 bases and J shed 13 bases, with 14 bases lying between them. Germline V lookup: CDR1 MNHNY, CDR2 SVGAGI (reference sequence). The CDR3 here is CASSYPGPTSTF. DNA for the CDR3: TGTGCCAGCAGTTACCCTGGACCCACGTCCACCTTC.

The rearrangement joins TRBV7-9 to TRBJ2-1; 9 bases are shared with TRBD2. J lost 5 bases, V lost 2 bases, and 13 bases had no gene match. Germline values: CDR1 SEHNR, CDR2 FQNEAQ (reference sequence). CDR3 length: 18 amino acids. CDR3 sequence: CASSLTTTRTSANNEQFF. CDR3 in DNA: TGTGCCAGCAGCTTAACTACTACTCGGACTAGCGCCAACAATGAGCAGTTCTTC.

This clonotype has just a few counts. The chain has TRBV5-1 and TRBJ1-2; D ambiguous. The CDR3 contains 13 residues. V lost 1 base, J lost 3 bases, and 7 bases lay in between. Looked up from germline, CDR1 is SGHRS and CDR2 is YFSETQ. Here the CDR3 DNA reads TGCGCCAGCAGCTTGTTTCAGGACTATGGCTACACCTTC. This translates into CASSLFQDYGYTF.

This clonotype appeared a few times. The chain recombines TRBV20-1 with TRBJ2-3; D tentatively fits TRBD1 or TRBD2 (5 bases each). Germline V CDR1 and CDR2: DFQATT, SNEGSKA (reference sequence). The CDR3 is 13 amino acids. Trimming cost V 3 bases and J 4 bases, with 11 bases left between them. CDR3 sequence: CSASSGTPDTQYF. The CDR3 DNA follows: TGCAGTGCTAGTTCCGGGACCCCAGATACGCAGTATTTT.

The chain is built from TRBV3-1 and TRBJ2-7; D is unclear. The CDR3 covers 12 residues. Germline V gene lookup returns CDR1 LGHDT and CDR2 YNNKEL (reference sequence). Trimming took off 1 base at V and 7 bases at J, with 8 bases between the two ends. Here the CDR3 reads CASSQGDREQYF. Written as DNA, the CDR3 is TGTGCCAGCAGCCAAGGAGATCGGGAGCAGTACTTC.

This chain connects TRBV2 to TRBJ2-5, with TRBD2 matching over 10 bases. This CDR3 has 16 residues. The V and J ends lost 7 bases and 5 bases, in that order; junction bases with no gene match: 13. CDR1 is SNHLY, CDR2 FYNNEI, per germline. The CDR3 region has the DNA TGTGCCAGCATCTCAAGCCTAGCGGGGGTCCGGGAGACCCAGTACTTC. Translation gives CASISSLAGVRETQYF.

The chain employs TRBV6-6 and TRBJ2-3; the D gene is possibly TRBD1 (6 bases). The germline V gene has CDR1 MNHNY and CDR2 SVGAGI (reference sequence). CDR3 length equals 14 residues. V was shortened by 5 bases and J by 2 bases, with 11 bases between the two germline ends. CDR3 DNA: TGTGCCAGCAGTGACAGGCATGACACAGATACGCAGTATTTT. This translates into CASSDRHDTDTQYF.

The chain carries TRBV12-3 or TRBV12-4 and TRBJ2-3; tentative D call: TRBD2 (6 bases). V was shortened by 7 bases and J by 2 bases, with 13 bases between the two germline ends. CDR3 length: 14 residues. The CDR3, as DNA: TGTGCCAGCACCCACGCGGGGCCCACAGATACGCAGTATTTT. It specifies CASTHAGPTDTQYF.

With respect to this clonotype: The conserved final phenylalanine or tryptophan is absent from the CDR3, which likely points to a read error. V usage is TRBV5-1 and J usage is TRBJ2-2; no definite D call. This CDR3 has 14 amino acids. Germline V gives CDR1 SGHRS, CDR2 YFSETQ. Trimming stripped 0 bases from V and 0 bases from J, with 3 bases between. Here the CDR3 DNA reads TGCGCCAGCAGCTTGGCCGCGAACACCGGGGAGCTGTTTTGT. Its translation: CASSLAANTGELFC.

This chain connects TRBV7-2 to TRBJ1-4; TRBD1 matches 7 bases. This CDR3 is 14 amino acids long. V lost 4 bases and J lost 10; bases outside the gene matches: 9. The germline V gene encodes CDR1 SGHTA and CDR2 FQGNSA. The CDR3 sequence: CASSSDRRVGKLFF. CDR3 DNA sequence: TGTGCCAGCAGCTCGGACAGGCGGGTGGGAAAACTGTTTTTT.